Given below is one T cell receptor (beta chain) in context. The target antigen is unknown. This CDR3 has 15 amino acids. Trimming pared 5 bases from V and 0 bases from J, leaving 14 bases between. The germline CDR1 and CDR2 sequences are SQVTM and ANQGSEA. The sample belongs to a study of response to subunit inactivated influenza vaccine. Study-level points and caveats: Researchers suggested that each seasonal influenza vaccination recruits few new T cells.

TCRdb used MiXCR to reprocess the RT-PCR reads, holding one entry per CDR3 protein. The sample includes 700,000 to 800,000 distinct CDR3 sequences, around 20% of them seen just once. This TCR came from a man in his fifties or sixties who received an inactivated influenza vaccine. The rearrangement uses TRBV29-1 and TRBJ2-4; D not certain. The sequences come from PBMCs from blood, collected 5 days after vaccination. CDR3 nucleotide sequence: TGCAGCGTTATGGACCTGCCCATAGCCAAAAACATTCAGTACTTC. This encodes CSVMDLPIAKNIQYF.